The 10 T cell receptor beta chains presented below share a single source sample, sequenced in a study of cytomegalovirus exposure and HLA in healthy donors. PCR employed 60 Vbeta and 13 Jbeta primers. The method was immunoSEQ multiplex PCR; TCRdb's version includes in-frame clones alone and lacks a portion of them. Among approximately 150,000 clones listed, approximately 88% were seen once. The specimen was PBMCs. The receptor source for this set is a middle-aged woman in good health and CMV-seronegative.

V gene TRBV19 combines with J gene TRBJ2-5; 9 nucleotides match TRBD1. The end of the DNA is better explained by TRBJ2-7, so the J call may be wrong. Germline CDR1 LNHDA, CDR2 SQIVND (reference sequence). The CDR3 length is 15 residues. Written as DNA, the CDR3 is TGTGCCAGTAGTATAGGACAGGGGGGCAGCGGCGAGCAGTACTTC. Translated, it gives CASSIGQGGSGEQYF.

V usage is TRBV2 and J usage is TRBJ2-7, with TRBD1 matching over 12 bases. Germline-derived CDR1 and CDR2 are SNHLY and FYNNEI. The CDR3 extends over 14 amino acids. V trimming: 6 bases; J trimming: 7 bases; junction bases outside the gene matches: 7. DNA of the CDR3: TGTGCCAGCAGGGGGGACAGGGGGCGCGGGGAGCAGTACTTC. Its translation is CASRGDRGRGEQYF.

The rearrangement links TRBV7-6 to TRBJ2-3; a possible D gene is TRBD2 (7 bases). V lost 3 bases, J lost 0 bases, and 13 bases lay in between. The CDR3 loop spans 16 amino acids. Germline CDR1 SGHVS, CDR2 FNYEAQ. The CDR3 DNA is TGTGCCAGCAGCTTTGGGGGGCGGGAGAGCACAGATACGCAGTATTTT. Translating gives CASSFGGRESTDTQYF.

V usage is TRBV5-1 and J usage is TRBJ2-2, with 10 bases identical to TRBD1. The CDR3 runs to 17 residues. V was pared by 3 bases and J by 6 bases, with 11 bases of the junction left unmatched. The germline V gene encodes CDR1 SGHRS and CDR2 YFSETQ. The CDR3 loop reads CASSSLPTGGYAGELFF. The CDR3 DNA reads TGCGCCAGCAGCTCTTTACCGACAGGGGGCTACGCCGGGGAGCTGTTTTTT.

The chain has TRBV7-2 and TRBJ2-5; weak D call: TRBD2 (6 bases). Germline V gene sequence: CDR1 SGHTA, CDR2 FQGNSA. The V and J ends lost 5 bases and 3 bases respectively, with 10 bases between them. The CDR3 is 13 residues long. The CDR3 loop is CASSQTREETQYF. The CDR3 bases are TGTGCCAGCAGCCAGACTAGAGAAGAGACCCAGTACTTC.

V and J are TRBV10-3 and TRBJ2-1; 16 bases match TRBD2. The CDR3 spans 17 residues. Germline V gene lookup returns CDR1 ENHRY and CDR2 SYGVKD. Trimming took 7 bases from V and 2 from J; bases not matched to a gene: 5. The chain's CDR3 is CAINSGTSGRAYNEQFF. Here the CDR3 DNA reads TGTGCCATCAACTCCGGGACTAGCGGGAGGGCCTACAATGAGCAGTTCTTC.

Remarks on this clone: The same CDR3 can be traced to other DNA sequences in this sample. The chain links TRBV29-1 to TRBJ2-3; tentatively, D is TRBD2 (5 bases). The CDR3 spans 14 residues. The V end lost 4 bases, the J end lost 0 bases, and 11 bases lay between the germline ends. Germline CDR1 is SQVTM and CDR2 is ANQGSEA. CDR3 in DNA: TGCAGCGTTGGTGCGTCGGGGAGCACAGATACGCAGTATTTT. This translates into CSVGASGSTDTQYF.

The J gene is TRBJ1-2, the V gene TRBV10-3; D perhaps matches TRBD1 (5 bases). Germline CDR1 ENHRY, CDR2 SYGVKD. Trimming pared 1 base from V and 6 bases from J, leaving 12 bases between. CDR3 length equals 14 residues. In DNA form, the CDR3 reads TGTGCCATCAGTGAGTTGGCGGGACGGAATGGCTACACCTTC. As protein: CAISELAGRNGYTF.

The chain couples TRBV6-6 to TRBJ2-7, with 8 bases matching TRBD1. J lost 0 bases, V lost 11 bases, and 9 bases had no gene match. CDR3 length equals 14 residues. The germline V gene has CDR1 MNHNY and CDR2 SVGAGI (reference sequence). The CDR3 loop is CACSDRVSSYEQYF. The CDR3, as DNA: TGTGCCTGCTCGGACAGGGTAAGCTCCTACGAGCAGTACTTC.

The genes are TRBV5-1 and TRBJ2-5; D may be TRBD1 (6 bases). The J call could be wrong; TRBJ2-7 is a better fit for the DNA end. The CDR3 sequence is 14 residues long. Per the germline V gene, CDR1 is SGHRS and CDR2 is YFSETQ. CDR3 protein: CASSLDRATYEQYF. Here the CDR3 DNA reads TGCGCCAGCAGCTTGGACAGGGCTACCTACGAGCAGTACTTC.